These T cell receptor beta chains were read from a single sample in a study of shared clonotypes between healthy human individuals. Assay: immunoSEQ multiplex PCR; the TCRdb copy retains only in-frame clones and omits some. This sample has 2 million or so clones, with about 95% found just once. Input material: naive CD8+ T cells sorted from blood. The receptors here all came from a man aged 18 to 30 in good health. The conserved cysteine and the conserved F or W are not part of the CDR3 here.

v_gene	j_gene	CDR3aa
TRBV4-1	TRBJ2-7	ASSAGTPSSYEQY
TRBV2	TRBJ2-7	ASRLTSGESYEQY
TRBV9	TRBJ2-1	ASSVGGLTEQF
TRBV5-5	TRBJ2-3	ASSSRPASSHTDTQY
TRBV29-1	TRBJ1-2	SAGDRGYGYT
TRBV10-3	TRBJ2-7	AITVDRAYEQY
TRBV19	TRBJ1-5	ASSPGQSNQPQH
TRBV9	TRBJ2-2	ASSSPPSAGQGGELF
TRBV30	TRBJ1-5	ACSKGSQPQH
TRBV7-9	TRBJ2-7	ASSPRTSYEQY
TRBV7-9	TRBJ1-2	ASSLPGQEIDGYT
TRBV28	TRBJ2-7	ASSSTSGAPYEQY
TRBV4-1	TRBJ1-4	ASSQDGQGPLTNEKLF
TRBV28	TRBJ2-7	ASGLSHSYEQY
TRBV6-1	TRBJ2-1	ASSEGTGRDEQF
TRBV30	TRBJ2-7	AWAEGGSPYEQY
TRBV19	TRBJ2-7	ASSPGQGIHHEQY
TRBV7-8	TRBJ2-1	ASSLDAGGSGF
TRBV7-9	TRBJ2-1	ASSLAVTGGPGNEQF
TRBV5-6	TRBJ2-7	ASSLGRGGYEQY
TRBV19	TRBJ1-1	ASSIDPGRDTEAF
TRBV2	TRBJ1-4	ASSDQTGYVEKLF
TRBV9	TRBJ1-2	ASSTQGGHYGYT
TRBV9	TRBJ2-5	ASSAQRDREGTQY
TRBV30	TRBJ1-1	AWSVKGVQKVTEAF
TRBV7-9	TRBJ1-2	ASNLGTTNYGYT
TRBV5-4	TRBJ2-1	ASSRSGEQF
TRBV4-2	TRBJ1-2	ASSQDPGLNYGYT
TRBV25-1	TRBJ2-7	ASSEGTFFG
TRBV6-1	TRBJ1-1	ASSQGLEAF
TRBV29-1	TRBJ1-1	SAKKTDTNTEAF
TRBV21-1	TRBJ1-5	ASSKSWGRNQPQH
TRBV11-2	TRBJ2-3	ASSLVGGVSTDTQY
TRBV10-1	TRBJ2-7	ASSEWQAAAPSYEQY
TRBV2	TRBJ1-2	ASRADPGTAHGYT
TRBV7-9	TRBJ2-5	ASSLGGMETQY
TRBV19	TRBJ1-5	ASSMKDTRNQPQH
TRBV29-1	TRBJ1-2	SVDSQGAYGYT
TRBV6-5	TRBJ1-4	ASSYRHRLDEKLF
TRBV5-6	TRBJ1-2	ASSLERVPFPLNYGYT
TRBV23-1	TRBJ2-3	ASSQLVGRREEQY
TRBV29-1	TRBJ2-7	SVEDFEQEGEQY